This T cell receptor (beta chain) was documented in a study of beta chain features in type 1 diabetes. The authors reverse transcribed all of the isolated RNA, so sequencing captured expressed TCRB transcripts. Measured with immunoSEQ multiplex PCR; TCRdb has only the in-frame clones, and not every one. There are almost 350,000 clones in the sample; about 20% occur only once, and under 0.05% lies in the top ten. This clone has just a few counts. The origin of this receptor is a woman aged 18-35 years in good health. Material for sequencing was naive CD4+ T cells from blood.

CDR3 coding DNA: TGTGCCAGCAGTTTCCACAGGGGCTCCGACTACGAGCAGTACTTC. It yields the protein CASSFHRGSDYEQYF. The V gene is TRBV6-5, the J gene TRBJ2-7; 7 bases align to TRBD1. CDR1 is MNHEY, CDR2 SVGAGI, per germline. The trim removed 4 bases at V and 3 bases at J, leaving 9 bases unmatched. This CDR3 region has 15 residues.